This entry lists 14 T cell receptor beta chains sequenced from one sample in a study of control samples from healthy donors and cancer patients (dated by TCRdb to 2020 to 2022). The library was generated by the immunoSEQ multiplex PCR assay. Not all clones reach the TCRdb copy of this immuneACCESS table, which keeps in-frame sequences only. Checked studies attribute under half of the gap to unresolved V genes and leave the rest unexplained. This sample comprises 17,000 or so clones, just over 85% of them detected only once. The ten largest make up around 10% of the sample. Specimen: PBMCs. The receptors stem from a woman in her sixties or seventies with colorectal cancer.

The chain employs TRBV27 and TRBJ2-5; 9 nucleotides agree with TRBD2. J was trimmed by 3 bases and V by 2 bases; bases with no gene match: 4. The CDR3 extends over 15 amino acids. Germline V gene lookup returns CDR1 MNHEY and CDR2 SMNVEV (reference sequence). The CDR3 loop is CASSLLGGGEETQYF. The CDR3, as DNA: TGTGCCAGCAGTTTACTGGGCGGGGGGGAAGAGACCCAGTACTTC.

This clone was picked up one time. The genes are TRBV5-1 and TRBJ2-2; D gene uncertain. The CDR3 sequence is 13 residues long. The V gene lost 3 bases and the J gene lost 6 bases, with 9 bases spanning the gap. Germline V gene lookup returns CDR1 SGHRS and CDR2 YFSETQ. CDR3 DNA: TGCGCCAGCAGCTCCTCCGACGCCGGGGAGCTGTTTTTT. Translated: CASSSSDAGELFF.

This sequence joins TRBV5-1 and TRBJ2-7; D perhaps matches TRBD1 (7 bases). Germline assignment: CDR1 SGHRS and CDR2 YFSETQ. Trimming took 4 bases from V and 2 from J, leaving 13 bases between them. CDR3 length: 14 residues. The DNA for the CDR3 is TGCGCCAGCAGCCTTCAGGGGGGAACCTACGAGCAGTACTTC. Encoded protein: CASSLQGGTYEQYF.

The gene calls are TRBV7-2 and TRBJ2-3; D gene ambiguous. This CDR3 region has 15 residues. CDR1 SGHTA and CDR2 FQGNSA come from the germline V gene. Trimming took 1 base from V and 1 from J, leaving 9 bases between them. CDR3 coding DNA: TGTGCCAGCAGCTTAGGGGCTCCGCGCACAGATACGCAGTATTTT. It encodes CASSLGAPRTDTQYF.

This chain joins TRBV18 and TRBJ1-1; 8 bases map to TRBD1. V lost 6 bases to trimming and J lost 0 bases; unmatched junction nucleotides: 3. Germline loops: CDR1 KGHSH, CDR2 LQKENI. The length of the CDR3 is 14 residues. CDR3 protein: CASSLGQVNTEAFF. The CDR3 DNA sequence: TGTGCCAGCTCCCTGGGACAGGTGAACACTGAAGCTTTCTTT.

J is TRBJ2-7 and V is TRBV3-1 (or the pseudogene TRBV3-2); 8 bases are a match to TRBD2. Germline V gene sequence: CDR1 LGHDT, CDR2 YNNKEL (reference sequence). Losses at the gene ends were 0 bases for V and 3 bases for J; bases not matched to a gene: 4. The CDR3 length is 15 residues. The CDR3 loop is CASSQDGGGIYEQYF. In DNA form, the CDR3 reads TGTGCCAGCAGCCAAGATGGCGGGGGGATCTACGAGCAGTACTTC.

This sequence joins TRBV7-2 and TRBJ2-1, with 11 bases lining up with TRBD2. CDR1 SGHTA and CDR2 FQGNSA come from the germline V gene. The CDR3 extends over 15 amino acids. The V gene end was trimmed by 5 bases and the J gene end by 7 bases; junction bases not matched to a gene: 7. The CDR3 loop is CASSLTSGRSNEQFF. CDR3 DNA sequence: TGTGCCAGCAGCCTTACTAGCGGGAGATCAAATGAGCAGTTCTTC.

J is TRBJ2-3 and V is TRBV11-3; 7 bases are shared with TRBD2. Germline assignment: CDR1 SGHNT and CDR2 YENEEA. The V gene end was trimmed by 0 bases and the J gene end by 4 bases; junction bases not matched to a gene: 19. This CDR3 has 20 residues. The CDR3 spells CASSLDWGGPGIKVADTQYF. In DNA form, the CDR3 reads TGTGCCAGCAGCTTAGATTGGGGGGGTCCCGGAATTAAGGTCGCAGATACGCAGTATTTT.

This rearrangement joins TRBV3-1 (or the pseudogene TRBV3-2) to TRBJ2-7, with D perhaps matching TRBD1 or TRBD2 (5 bases each). The V end was cut by 6 bases, the J end by 2 bases, with 17 bases between. In germline, CDR1 is LGHDT, CDR2 YNNKEL (reference sequence). The CDR3 length is 15 residues. CDR3 amino acids: CASSLRDRATYEQYF. For the CDR3, the DNA is TGTGCCAGCAGTCTCCGGGACCGCGCGACCTACGAGCAGTACTTC.

This chain links TRBV19 with TRBJ1-2; TRBD1 is a possible D gene (5 bases). The V gene's germline CDR1 is LNHDA and CDR2 SQIVND (reference sequence). CDR3 length: 14 residues. V gave up 7 bases and J gave up 4 bases, with 16 bases separating them. CDR3 sequence reads: CASNLGGYSYGYTF. Written as DNA, the CDR3 is TGTGCCAGTAACTTGGGGGGATATAGCTATGGCTACACCTTC.

The V and J genes are TRBV7-9 and TRBJ1-2; 8 bases are shared with TRBD1. This CDR3 is built from 15 residues. Unmatched junction bases numbered 7, after V lost 1 base and J lost 6 bases. Germline values: CDR1 SEHNR, CDR2 FQNEAQ (reference sequence). For the CDR3, the DNA is TGTGCCAGCAGCTTAGGATGGGACAGGTGGAATGGCTACACCTTC. Amino acids: CASSLGWDRWNGYTF.

V usage is TRBV9 and J usage is TRBJ2-3, with TRBD2 identical over 7 bases. CDR3 length: 15 amino acids. J gave up 2 bases and V 0 bases, and 3 bases lay outside the gene matches. Looked up from germline, CDR1 is SGDLS and CDR2 is YYNGEE. In DNA form, the CDR3 reads TGTGCCAGCAGCGTAGCTAGCGGTTACACAGATACGCAGTATTTT. Its protein is CASSVASGYTDTQYF.

This clone is deemed large. The chain joins TRBV6-5 to TRBJ2-7; D is perhaps TRBD1 (5 bases). The CDR3 covers 12 residues. Germline V CDR1 and CDR2: MNHEY, SVGAGI. Trimming took off 4 bases at V and 7 bases at J, with 11 bases between the two ends. In DNA form, the CDR3 reads TGTGCCAGCAGTTTGACAGAGAATGAGCAGTACTTC. Translated: CASSLTENEQYF.

Details on this clone: An end of the junction differs from the germline gene, which may be a read error. The chain carries TRBV5-4 and TRBJ2-3; 9 nucleotides agree with TRBD2. CDR1 is SGHNT and CDR2 is YYREEE in the germline V gene (reference sequence). The CDR3 runs to 15 residues. The CDR3 DNA follows: TGTGCCAGCAGTTTGGGGACTAGCAAAACAGATACGCAGTATTTT. Amino acid sequence: CASSLGTSKTDTQYF. The full variable domain, rest sourced from reference TRBV5-4 and TRBJ2-3, is ETGVTQSPTHLIKTRGQQVTLRCSSQSGHNTVSWYQQALGQGPQFIFQYYREEENGRGNFPPRFSGLQFPNYSSELNVNALELDDSALYLCASSLGTSKTDTQYFGPGTRLTVL.